These 10 T cell receptor beta chains originate from one sample sequenced in a study of blood T cell repertoires in COVID-19. Assay used: immunoSEQ multiplex PCR; TCRdb lists only in-frame clones, some missing. Seen here are about 320,000 clones, around 90% observed once, and the top ten hold about 9.8%. The sample was PBMCs or T cells enriched from blood (not recorded which). The receptors come from a young woman who had recovered from COVID-19.

V is TRBV12-3 or TRBV12-4 and J is TRBJ1-2; D unclear. Trimming left V 8 bases short and J 7 bases short, with 11 bases between. The CDR3 covers 11 residues. As DNA, the CDR3 is TGTGCCAGCGGGGAGGGTGGTGGCTACACCTTC. Its protein is CASGEGGGYTF.

This chain links TRBV7-9 with TRBJ2-5; perhaps TRBD1 as D (6 bases). Germline V lookup: CDR1 SEHNR, CDR2 FQNEAQ (reference sequence). V lost 5 bases, J lost 3 bases, and 13 bases lay in between. The CDR3 consists of 14 residues. The chain's CDR3 is CASSTTGSEETQYF. CDR3 nucleotide sequence: TGTGCCAGCAGCACGACAGGTAGTGAAGAGACCCAGTACTTC.

The chain employs TRBV6-6 and TRBJ2-1; TRBD2 matches at 7 bases. V lost 6 bases, J lost 8 bases, and 16 bases stayed unmatched. Germline V gene data show CDR1 as MNHNY and CDR2 as SVGAGI (reference sequence). The CDR3 is 16 residues long. Here the CDR3 reads CASRRGSSGLHDEQFF. CDR3 DNA: TGTGCCAGCAGGCGAGGATCTAGCGGCCTTCACGATGAGCAGTTCTTC.

V and J are TRBV28 and TRBJ1-1, with D uncertain. V shed 8 bases and J shed 4 bases, with 11 bases lying between them. This CDR3 contains 12 residues. Germline loops: CDR1 MDHEN, CDR2 SYDVKM. The CDR3 is CASGDSSTEAFF. CDR3 DNA sequence: TGTGCCAGCGGCGACTCAAGCACTGAAGCTTTCTTT.

V usage is TRBV7-9 and J usage is TRBJ2-1, with 8 bases fitting TRBD1. After removal of 0 bases from V and 6 bases from J, the junction contained 7 bases not matched to a gene. Germline CDR1 and CDR2: SEHNR and FQNEAQ (reference sequence). CDR3 length: 16 residues. The CDR3: CASSLAGQGDGNEQFF. Here the CDR3 DNA reads TGTGCCAGCAGCTTAGCCGGACAGGGAGATGGCAATGAGCAGTTCTTC.

This chain uses TRBV28 with TRBJ1-1, with 8 bases that match TRBD1. Per the germline V gene, CDR1 is MDHEN and CDR2 is SYDVKM. V lost 5 bases and J lost 4; bases outside the gene matches: 3. The CDR3 has 13 residues. CDR3 DNA: TGTGCCAGCAGTCGACAGGGGCGCACTGAAGCTTTCTTT. Its translation is CASSRQGRTEAFF. The full variable domain, completed using reference TRBV28 and TRBJ1-1, is DVKVTQSSRYLVKRTGEKVFLECVQDMDHENMFWYRQDPGLGLRLIYFSYDVKMKEKGDIPEGYSVSREKKERFSLILESASTNQTSMYLCASSRQGRTEAFFGQGTRLTVV.

V usage is TRBV3-1 (or the pseudogene TRBV3-2) and J usage is TRBJ2-1; TRBD2 matches 7 bases. This CDR3 has 15 residues. J lost 4 bases, V lost 5 bases, and 8 bases had no gene match. Germline CDR1 and CDR2: LGHDT and YNNKEL (reference sequence). CDR3 in amino acids: CASSFKRGPYNEQFF. CDR3 coding DNA: TGTGCCAGCAGCTTCAAGCGGGGCCCGTACAATGAGCAGTTCTTC.

The rearrangement uses TRBV5-1 and TRBJ1-5; no definite D call. The germline gives CDR1 SGHRS, CDR2 YFSETQ. The CDR3 loop spans 13 amino acids. The V end was cut by 4 bases, the J end by 2 bases, with 7 bases between. Here the CDR3 reads CASSPEGNQPQHF. The CDR3 coding sequence is TGCGCCAGCAGCCCTGAGGGCAATCAGCCCCAGCATTTT.

Worth noting for this clone: At one of its ends the junction is not consistent with the germline gene, which may arise from a read error. The CDR3 coding sequence is TGCGTCAGCAGCCAAGGTCGACGGGGATATGGCTACACCTTC. Translation: CVSSQGRRGYGYTF. The V and J genes are TRBV4-3 and TRBJ1-2; D unresolved. CDR1 LGHNA and CDR2 YSLEER come from the germline V gene. The CDR3 totals 14 residues.

This chain links TRBV7-2 with TRBJ1-5; 9 nucleotides agree with TRBD1. In germline, CDR1 is SGHTA, CDR2 FQGNSA. This CDR3 is 15 amino acids long. Losses at the gene ends were 4 bases for V and 6 bases for J; bases not matched to a gene: 7. CDR3 in DNA: TGTGCCAGCAGCTCACCGGGACAGGGTTCTCAGCCCCAGCATTTT. This gives the protein CASSSPGQGSQPQHF.